This passage covers 3 T cell receptor beta chains from one sample sequenced in a study of T-cell memory formation after mild COVID-19 (dated by TCRdb to the early 2020s). Receptors were amplified or captured by 5' RACE. Sequencing took place on an Illumina NovaSeq 6000. Clones were called with MiXCR by TCRdb after fastp trimmed the public reads at Q25, and only in-frame beta chains were retained. Rows matching on CDR3 protein sequence are summarized as one entry with the most common DNA and genes. The sample yields hundreds of thousands of distinct CDR3 sequences; 15% to 20% were counted once. Over 9% of the sample rests with the top ten. The specimen was PBMCs or a T cell subset sorted from them (not recorded which). These receptors came from an adult woman who had mild COVID-19 (a few samples of this study predate the infection). The sample titles of this study are shuffled in the database, so cell type and time point are left out; the donor was told from shared clones.

This sequence joins TRBV9 and TRBJ2-3; D not resolved. Germline V gives CDR1 SGDLS, CDR2 YYNGEE. This CDR3 contains 13 residues. V lost 3 bases and J lost 4, with 9 bases in between. The CDR3 DNA sequence: TGTGCCAGCAGCGCCGGTAGTGCAGATACGCAGTATTTT. It encodes CASSAGSADTQYF.

This clonotype was picked up a small number of times. The chain carries TRBV7-9 and TRBJ2-3; 10 bases are a match to TRBD2. In germline, CDR1 is SEHNR, CDR2 FQNEAQ (reference sequence). The CDR3 is made up of 18 amino acids. Trimming took 2 bases from V and 5 from J; bases not matched to a gene: 13. Here the CDR3 reads CASSLIAGGRRLGDTQYF. As DNA, the CDR3 is TGTGCCAGCAGCTTAATAGCGGGGGGACGCCGGTTAGGAGATACGCAGTATTTT.

The rearrangement uses TRBV6-5 and TRBJ1-1, with D hard to call. CDR3 length: 14 residues. Germline assignment: CDR1 MNHEY and CDR2 SVGAGI. The V and J ends lost 3 bases and 2 bases respectively, with 10 bases between them. Written as DNA, the CDR3 is TGTGCCAGCAGTTATGATGCGGGAAACACTGAAGCTTTCTTT. It specifies CASSYDAGNTEAFF.